These T cell receptor beta chains were read from a single sample in a study of identical twins' blood T cells. TCRdb called the 5' RACE reads again in MiXCR, with one record for every CDR3 protein. Of around 380,000 distinct CDR3 sequences listed, roughly 30% were seen once; the top ten hold 5.5% to 6.5%. Specimen: PBMCs. All receptors derive from a woman aged 18-49 years in good health. Each CDR3 is given with its conserved first and last residue. A D gene is named only where the DNA matches it firmly. Clone size is not always given. Where it is, it says once, few, many or a class for expanded clones.

J gene,V gene,D gene,clone size,CDR3 DNA,CDR3 protein
TRBJ1-4,TRBV7-6,-,few,TGTGCCAGCAGCTCGGTGGGTGAAAAACTGTTTTTT,CASSSVGEKLFF
TRBJ1-6,TRBV5-5,-,many,TGTGCCAGCAGCTTGGTAGTGCAGCCTAGCTCCTATAATTCACCCCTCCACTTT,CASSLVVQPSSYNSPLHF
TRBJ2-7,TRBV12-3/TRBV12-4,-,few,TGTGCCAGCAGTTTACAGTATGGCCTCTACGAGCAGTACTTC,CASSLQYGLYEQYF
TRBJ1-5,TRBV2,-,many,TGTGCCAGCAGTGAAGCGCGTCAGCCCCAGCATTTT,CASSEARQPQHF
TRBJ1-4,TRBV5-4,-,-,TGTGCCAGCAGCGCAACGGGGTTCGAAAAACTGTTTTTT,CASSATGFEKLFF
TRBJ2-2,TRBV6-5,-,few,TGTGCCAGCAGCCCCCGTGCAGGGACGACCGGGGAGCTGTTTTTT,CASSPRAGTTGELFF
TRBJ1-1,TRBV4-1,-,-,TGCGCCAGCAGCCAAGAAGCGGGGACGAACACTGAAGCTTTCTTT,CASSQEAGTNTEAFF
TRBJ1-1,TRBV6-5,-,-,TGTGCCAGCAGTTACGACAGCCTGAACACTGAAGCTTTCTTT,CASSYDSLNTEAFF
TRBJ1-2,TRBV19,TRBD1,-,TGTGCCAGTAGTACCGGGACAGGAGCCTTTGGCTACACCTTC,CASSTGTGAFGYTF
TRBJ2-7,TRBV6-5,-,few,TGTGCCAGCAGTTTAGTTACCGGACAGTCCTACGAGCAGTACTTC,CASSLVTGQSYEQYF
TRBJ2-3,TRBV2,-,many,TGTGCCACTGGGCGACAGTCCTCCACAGATACGCAGTATTTT,CATGRQSSTDTQYF
TRBJ2-1,TRBV29-1,TRBD2,few,TGCAGCCTTCGGACTAGCGGATACAATGAGCAGTTCTTC,CSLRTSGYNEQFF
TRBJ2-2,TRBV6-6,-,-,TGTGCCAGCAGTTACTCGCCTAGAGGGACCGGGGAGCTGTTTTTT,CASSYSPRGTGELFF
TRBJ1-2,TRBV5-1,-,-,TGCTCCAGCAGCCCAGGCCTCTTGCCGGGCTACACCTTC,CSSSPGLLPGYTF
TRBJ1-2,TRBV7-3,-,few,TGTGCCAGCAGCACTCACCAGGGGTGGGGCTACACCTTC,CASSTHQGWGYTF
TRBJ2-3,TRBV20-1,TRBD2,-,TGCAGTGCTGGATCTAGCGGGGGGGCTTCAGATACGCAGTATTTT,CSAGSSGGASDTQYF
TRBJ1-1,TRBV7-2,-,many,TGTGCCAGCAGCGAAAAGAACACTGAAGCTTTCTTT,CASSEKNTEAFF
TRBJ1-2,TRBV12-3/TRBV12-4,TRBD1,-,TGTGCCAGCAGTCCCCGGACAGGGGGCATCTATGGCTACACCTTC,CASSPRTGGIYGYTF
TRBJ2-2,TRBV13,-,-,TGTGCCAGCAGCGTCGGACTATACACGGGGGAGCTGTTTTTT,CASSVGLYTGELFF
TRBJ2-4,TRBV29-1,-,few,TGCAGCGTTGAAGGGGGGGCCAAAAACATTCAGTACTTC,CSVEGGAKNIQYF
TRBJ1-5,TRBV2,-,-,TGTGCCAGCAGTGAGGGTGGGGGGGGAAGACAGCCCCAGCATTTT,CASSEGGGGRQPQHF
TRBJ1-2,TRBV20-1,TRBD1,-,TGCAGTGCGCCCGGGACAGTCCCTGAGGGCTACACCTTC,CSAPGTVPEGYTF
TRBJ2-3,TRBV3-1,-,few,TGTGCCAGCAGCCAAGATGGAAGACATACGCAGTATTTT,CASSQDGRHTQYF
TRBJ2-3,TRBV20-1,-,once,TGCAGTGCCGCCCATTCCCGGGGGACAGATACGCAGTATTTT,CSAAHSRGTDTQYF
TRBJ2-1,TRBV5-6,-,few,TGTGCCAGCAGCTCGACCGACCTCAATGAGCAGTTCTTC,CASSSTDLNEQFF
TRBJ2-1,TRBV7-2,-,-,TGTGCCAGCAGCTTGGCGAACAATGAGCAGTTCTTC,CASSLANNEQFF
TRBJ2-5,TRBV2,-,many,TGTGCCAGCAGTGAAGTTGACGCGGAGACCCAGTACTTC,CASSEVDAETQYF